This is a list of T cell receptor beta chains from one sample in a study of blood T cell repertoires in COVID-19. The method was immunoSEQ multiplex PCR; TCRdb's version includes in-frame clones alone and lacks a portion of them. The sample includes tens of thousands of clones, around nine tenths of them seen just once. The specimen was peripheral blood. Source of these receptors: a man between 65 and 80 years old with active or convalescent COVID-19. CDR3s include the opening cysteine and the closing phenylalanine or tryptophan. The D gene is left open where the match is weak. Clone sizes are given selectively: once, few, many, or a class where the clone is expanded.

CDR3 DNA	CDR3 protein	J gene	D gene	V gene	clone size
TGTGCCAGCAGCTTGGGCGGACAGTCGCATTCACCCCTCCACTTT	CASSLGGQSHSPLHF	TRBJ1-6	.	TRBV5-5	.
TGTGCCACCAGTGATCCGAGGTACACCCAGGGCGAAAAACTGTTTTTT	CATSDPRYTQGEKLFF	TRBJ1-4	.	TRBV24-1	few
TGTGCCAGCAGCTTCGGGCGGGACACTGAAGCTTTCTTT	CASSFGRDTEAFF	TRBJ1-1	.	TRBV7-9	.
TGCGCCAGCAGCCGAGGGACTAGCGGGGGGGCCTACGAGCAGTACTTC	CASSRGTSGGAYEQYF	TRBJ2-7	TRBD2	TRBV4-1	.
TGCGCCAGCAGCTTGACAGGGTCTACCTACGAGCAGTACTTC	CASSLTGSTYEQYF	TRBJ2-7	.	TRBV5-1	.
TGCGCCAGCAGCCAGGTACAACAGGGGAAGAATAATTCACCCCTCCACTTT	CASSQVQQGKNNSPLHF	TRBJ1-6	TRBD1	TRBV4-3	few
TGCAGCGTTGAGCAACGGACAGATATAGAAGCTTTCTTT	CSVEQRTDIEAFF	TRBJ1-1	.	TRBV29-1	.
TGTGCCAGCAGCTCAGTTGGGAGCCCCACTGAAGCTTTCTTT	CASSSVGSPTEAFF	TRBJ1-1	.	TRBV7-9	.
TGTGCCAGTAGAGACCGGGACAGGGGTCGGGATGGCTACACCTTC	CASRDRDRGRDGYTF	TRBJ1-2	TRBD1	TRBV19	.
TGTGCCAGCAGCTCAGACAGGGGCGAGACCCAGTACTTC	CASSSDRGETQYF	TRBJ2-5	TRBD1	TRBV7-8	.
TGTGCCAGCAGCCAATATAGCGGGGCTTTAGATACGCAGTATTTT	CASSQYSGALDTQYF	TRBJ2-3	TRBD2	TRBV3-1/TRBV3-2	.
TGTGCCATCAGTGAGTTGGGACAGGGAGAAACGAGGGGCTACACCTTC	CAISELGQGETRGYTF	TRBJ1-2	TRBD1	TRBV10-3	.
TGCAGCGTCCCGCTCGGGAGCACAGATACGCAGTATTTT	CSVPLGSTDTQYF	TRBJ2-3	.	TRBV29-1	.
TGTGCCAGCAGTTCCGCAGGGAACAATCAGCCCCAGCATTTT	CASSSAGNNQPQHF	TRBJ1-5	.	TRBV27	.
TGTGCCAGCAGTTCCTCATGGGGACAGTCCTATGGCTACACCTTC	CASSSSWGQSYGYTF	TRBJ1-2	TRBD1	TRBV6-2/TRBV6-3	.
TGCGCCAGCAGCCACGATGCGGGGGGCTACAATGAGCAGTTCTTC	CASSHDAGGYNEQFF	TRBJ2-1	TRBD2	TRBV4-3	once
TGTGCCACCAGCAGAGACGCCCGCGGAAGCACCTTC	CATSRDARGSTF	TRBJ1-2	.	TRBV15	few
TGTGCCTTTGACAGGGGGACCTCTGGAAACACCATATATTTT	CAFDRGTSGNTIYF	TRBJ1-3	TRBD1	TRBV30	.
TGTGCCAGCAGCCTGCAGCGGGGGGGAGCAGATACGCAGTATTTT	CASSLQRGGADTQYF	TRBJ2-3	TRBD2	TRBV7-9	once
TGTGCCAGCAGCTCAGACGGGACTGCACACCCACAATATAGCAATCAGCCCCAGCATTTT	CASSSDGTAHPQYSNQPQHF	TRBJ1-5	.	TRBV7-8	.
TGTGCCAGCAGTCGCCGAACAACAGGGGCGGGGAACACTGAAGCTTTCTTT	CASSRRTTGAGNTEAFF	TRBJ1-1	TRBD1	TRBV6-6	.
TGTGCCATCAGTTATCGTGGCAGTGTTAACTATGGCTACACCTTC	CAISYRGSVNYGYTF	TRBJ1-2	.	TRBV10-3	.
TGTGCCAGCAGCCAACGGGGAGCCGGGGAGCTGTTTTTT	CASSQRGAGELFF	TRBJ2-2	.	TRBV11-3	few
TGCGCCAGCAGAGGACAGGGGAACACTGAAGCTTTCTTT	CASRGQGNTEAFF	TRBJ1-1	TRBD1	TRBV4-1	.
TGTGCCAGCAGCCAACCGGACGGGAAGAACACTGAAGCTTTCTTT	CASSQPDGKNTEAFF	TRBJ1-1	.	TRBV5-4	.
TGTGCCAGCAGTTTACCATTCGGGGTTCCCTCCGAGCAGTACTTC	CASSLPFGVPSEQYF	TRBJ2-7	.	TRBV28	.
TGCGCCAGCAGCCAGCGCCCGGGGACTAGCGGGGGTCAAGAGACCCAGTACTTC	CASSQRPGTSGGQETQYF	TRBJ2-5	TRBD2	TRBV4-1	.
TGTGCCATCAGTGCAGGGAATGAAGCTTTCTTT	CAISAGNEAFF	TRBJ1-1	.	TRBV10-3	.
TGTGCCAGCAGCTTAGGTTACGGACTAAGCTCCTACAATGAGCAGTTCTTC	CASSLGYGLSSYNEQFF	TRBJ2-1	.	TRBV7-9	.
TGTGCCAGCAGCCCGGGACAGGGGGTCGAGACCCAGTACTTC	CASSPGQGVETQYF	TRBJ2-5	TRBD1	TRBV25-1	.
TGTGCCACCGGTGATGGGGGCCGGGAGACCCAGTACTTC	CATGDGGRETQYF	TRBJ2-5	.	TRBV24-1	.
TGCGCCAGCACCATCCAGACAGGGGAGAAGACCCAGTACTTC	CASTIQTGEKTQYF	TRBJ2-5	TRBD1	TRBV5-1	.
TGTGCCAGCAGCCCAACCCTCATGGGGCCGGCACCCCTCCACTTT	CASSPTLMGPAPLHF	TRBJ1-6	.	TRBV7-2	.
TGCGCCAGCAGCCTAGACTCAGGGGCCGAGACGAATGGCTACACCTTC	CASSLDSGAETNGYTF	TRBJ1-2	.	TRBV5-1	once
TGTGCCAGCAGTCAGCTAGCGGGGGATAATGAGCAGTTCTTC	CASSQLAGDNEQFF	TRBJ2-1	TRBD2	TRBV7-6	.
TGTGCCATCAGTGAGGGGCGAGGGGGCATCCAAGCTTTCTTT	CAISEGRGGIQAFF	TRBJ1-1	TRBD1	TRBV10-3	.
TGTGCCAGCAGCTTGGTAGGCAGGGGGCCGGTGCATAATGAAAAACTGTTTTTT	CASSLVGRGPVHNEKLFF	TRBJ1-4	TRBD1	TRBV5-7	once
TGTGCCAGCAGCTTGGGGACAGGGCCCTACAATGAGCAGTTCTTC	CASSLGTGPYNEQFF	TRBJ2-1	TRBD1	TRBV7-2	.
TGTGCCATCAGCCTTGGACAGGGGAGCACCGGGGAGCTGTTTTTT	CAISLGQGSTGELFF	TRBJ2-2	TRBD1	TRBV10-3	.
TGCGCCAGCAGCTTGACAGGGAACTCACCCCTCCACTTT	CASSLTGNSPLHF	TRBJ1-6	.	TRBV5-1	.
TGTGCCAGCAGCTTAGTTCATGGGACAGGGGATTCACCCCTCCACTTT	CASSLVHGTGDSPLHF	TRBJ1-6	TRBD1	TRBV7-8	once
TGTGCCAGCAGCTTAGCGGCGACAGGGGGCCGAGAGACCCAGTACTTC	CASSLAATGGRETQYF	TRBJ2-5	TRBD1	TRBV7-2	.
TGTGCCAGCAGCCTACGACAGGGGGGTGCCTACGAGCAGTACTTC	CASSLRQGGAYEQYF	TRBJ2-7	.	TRBV21-1	.
TGTGCCAGCAGTTACCCTGGGACTAGCGGGGGCACAGATACGCAGTATTTT	CASSYPGTSGGTDTQYF	TRBJ2-3	TRBD2	TRBV6-2/TRBV6-3	once
TGTGCCAGTAGTATAGGGACAGGGACTGGGGCCAACGTCCTGACTTTC	CASSIGTGTGANVLTF	TRBJ2-6	TRBD1	TRBV19	.
TGTGCCAGCAGGCCCCCCGGGACAGGGGGCGGCCAGCCCCAGCATTTT	CASRPPGTGGGQPQHF	TRBJ1-5	TRBD1	TRBV6-6	.
TGTGCCAGCAGCTTAGATATGGGGACTAGGGGCAATGAGCAGTTCTTC	CASSLDMGTRGNEQFF	TRBJ2-1	TRBD2	TRBV7-6	.
TGCGCCAGCAGCCAAGAACTAGCGGGGGGGTTATACAATGAGCAGTTCTTC	CASSQELAGGLYNEQFF	TRBJ2-1	TRBD2	TRBV4-3	.
TGTGCCAGCAGTTTAGCGCAGGGTGAGCAGTTCTTC	CASSLAQGEQFF	TRBJ2-1	.	TRBV12-3/TRBV12-4	.
TGCGCTGCGGCGGGCTCCGGGGAGCTGTTTTTT	CAAAGSGELFF	TRBJ2-2	.	TRBV10-2	once
TGTGCCAGCAGCCCCCGACTAGCGGGGGGAAACATTCAGTACTTC	CASSPRLAGGNIQYF	TRBJ2-4	TRBD2	TRBV5-5	.
TGTGCCAGCAGCTCCCCGGGAATGACGACGGGGATGGAGCAGTTCTTC	CASSSPGMTTGMEQFF	TRBJ2-1	.	TRBV7-9	.
TGCGCCAGCACCATGACAGGGGGCCGGTCACCCCTCCACTTT	CASTMTGGRSPLHF	TRBJ1-6	TRBD1	TRBV5-1	.